Listed below are T cell receptor beta chains from one sample, sequenced in a study of long-term antiretroviral therapy in people with HIV. TCRdb's table, derived via immunoSEQ multiplex PCR, lists solely in-frame clones and lacks some. Of approximately 37,000 clones listed, roughly 87% are singletons. Sequencing was performed on unsorted PBMCs, taken 1 year after starting antiretroviral therapy. All receptors derive from a man aged 18-30 years with HIV. CDR3s include the opening cysteine and the closing phenylalanine or tryptophan. Fields, in order: CDR3 protein, CDR3 DNA, D gene, clone size, V gene, J gene. A D gene is named only where the DNA matches it firmly. Expanded clones are given a class, and other clones once, few, many or no size at all.

CDR3aa: CASSLREGATEAFF
CDR3nt: TGCGCCAGCAGCCTGAGGGAGGGGGCGACTGAAGCTTTCTTT
d_gene: TRBD1
abundance: -
v_gene: TRBV5-1
j_gene: TRBJ1-1

CDR3aa: CASRGGTDQETQYF
CDR3nt: TGTGCCAGCAGAGGGGGGACAGACCAAGAGACCCAGTACTTC
d_gene: -
abundance: -
v_gene: TRBV9
j_gene: TRBJ2-5

CDR3aa: CASSSFLGEYEQYF
CDR3nt: TGTGCCAGCAGCTCCTTCTTAGGAGAATACGAGCAGTACTTC
d_gene: -
abundance: once
v_gene: TRBV7-2
j_gene: TRBJ2-7

CDR3aa: CASSVAASGRAVETQYF
CDR3nt: TGTGCCAGCAGCGTAGCTGCCAGCGGGAGGGCCGTAGAGACCCAGTACTTC
d_gene: TRBD2
abundance: -
v_gene: TRBV9
j_gene: TRBJ2-5

CDR3aa: CAISEVRFNEQFF
CDR3nt: TGTGCCATCAGTGAGGTCCGGTTCAATGAGCAGTTCTTC
d_gene: -
abundance: -
v_gene: TRBV10-3
j_gene: TRBJ2-1

CDR3aa: CASSQGSGSSYEQYF
CDR3nt: TGCGCCAGCAGCCAAGGTTCGGGAAGCTCCTACGAGCAGTACTTC
d_gene: -
abundance: -
v_gene: TRBV4-1
j_gene: TRBJ2-7

CDR3aa: CASSLVYNTEAFF
CDR3nt: TGCGCCAGCAGCTTGGTTTATAACACTGAAGCTTTCTTT
d_gene: -
abundance: -
v_gene: TRBV5-1
j_gene: TRBJ1-1

CDR3aa: CASSVSRSTHPDTQYF
CDR3nt: TGTGCCAGCAGCGTTTCCCGGTCGACCCACCCAGATACGCAGTATTTT
d_gene: -
abundance: -
v_gene: TRBV9
j_gene: TRBJ2-3

CDR3aa: CSVFVGAGSEQFF
CDR3nt: TGCAGCGTTTTTGTTGGGGCAGGGAGTGAGCAGTTCTTC
d_gene: -
abundance: -
v_gene: TRBV29-1
j_gene: TRBJ2-1

CDR3aa: CASSGNRGDEQFF
CDR3nt: TGTGCCAGCAGCGGAAACAGGGGGGATGAGCAGTTCTTC
d_gene: TRBD1
abundance: -
v_gene: TRBV7-9
j_gene: TRBJ2-1

CDR3aa: CASSFPGNYEQYF
CDR3nt: TGTGCCAGCAGCTTTCCCGGCAACTACGAGCAGTACTTC
d_gene: -
abundance: -
v_gene: TRBV7-9
j_gene: TRBJ2-7

CDR3aa: CASSQGGTSGHNEQFF
CDR3nt: TGTGCCAGCAGCCAAGGGGGGACTAGCGGTCACAATGAGCAGTTCTTC
d_gene: TRBD2
abundance: -
v_gene: TRBV4-2
j_gene: TRBJ2-1

CDR3aa: CASSPTGAGELFF
CDR3nt: TGTGCCAGCAGCCCAACAGGGGCCGGGGAGCTGTTTTTT
d_gene: TRBD1
abundance: -
v_gene: TRBV5-4
j_gene: TRBJ2-2

CDR3aa: CASSSKFLEGYEQYF
CDR3nt: TGTGCCAGCAGTTCCAAGTTCCTAGAGGGGTACGAGCAGTACTTC
d_gene: -
abundance: -
v_gene: TRBV27
j_gene: TRBJ2-7

CDR3aa: CASITGTGDTGELFF
CDR3nt: TGTGCCAGTATCACCGGGACAGGGGACACCGGGGAGCTGTTTTTT
d_gene: TRBD1
abundance: -
v_gene: TRBV19
j_gene: TRBJ2-2

CDR3aa: CASSYGTGLTEAFF
CDR3nt: TGTGCCAGCAGTTACGGGACAGGGTTAACTGAAGCTTTCTTT
d_gene: TRBD1
abundance: -
v_gene: TRBV6-5
j_gene: TRBJ1-1

CDR3aa: CASIPDRVNTEAFF
CDR3nt: TGTGCCAGCATTCCCGACAGGGTGAACACTGAAGCTTTCTTT
d_gene: TRBD1
abundance: -
v_gene: TRBV2
j_gene: TRBJ1-1

CDR3aa: CASSFSAGTSYEQYF
CDR3nt: TGTGCCAGCAGTTTCTCGGCAGGGACTAGCTACGAGCAGTACTTC
d_gene: TRBD2
abundance: -
v_gene: TRBV27
j_gene: TRBJ2-7

CDR3aa: CASSEAPPPVGEKLFF
CDR3nt: TGTGCCAGCAGTGAAGCGCCTCCGCCCGTGGGGGAAAAACTGTTTTTT
d_gene: -
abundance: -
v_gene: TRBV6-1
j_gene: TRBJ1-4

CDR3aa: CASSIDRILGTASSLYEQYF
CDR3nt: TGTGCCAGTAGTATAGATAGAATATTGGGGACAGCGAGTTCTTTATACGAGCAGTACTTC
d_gene: TRBD1
abundance: -
v_gene: TRBV19
j_gene: TRBJ2-7

CDR3aa: CASSLATGAGNTEAFF
CDR3nt: TGTGCCAGCAGCTTGGCCACGGGGGCCGGGAACACTGAAGCTTTCTTT
d_gene: -
abundance: -
v_gene: TRBV5-4
j_gene: TRBJ1-1

CDR3aa: CASSFNGGGTYEQYF
CDR3nt: TGTGCCAGCAGCTTCAACGGGGGGGGAACCTACGAGCAGTACTTC
d_gene: TRBD2
abundance: -
v_gene: TRBV5-5
j_gene: TRBJ2-7

CDR3aa: CASSSQANQPQHF
CDR3nt: TGTGCCAGCAGCAGCCAGGCCAATCAGCCCCAGCATTTT
d_gene: -
abundance: -
v_gene: TRBV6-5
j_gene: TRBJ1-5

CDR3aa: CASSAPDSGYETEAFF
CDR3nt: TGTGCCAGCAGCGCTCCCGACAGCGGGTACGAAACTGAAGCTTTCTTT
d_gene: -
abundance: once
v_gene: TRBV7-9
j_gene: TRBJ1-1

CDR3aa: CASSLRSDEKLFF
CDR3nt: TGTGCCAGCTCACTGAGATCCGATGAAAAACTGTTTTTT
d_gene: -
abundance: -
v_gene: TRBV18
j_gene: TRBJ1-4